The 2 T cell receptor beta chains below all came from one sample that was sequenced in a study of cytomegalovirus exposure and HLA in healthy donors. Use of 60 Vbeta and 13 Jbeta primers characterized the PCR. Here immunoSEQ multiplex PCR was the method, and the copy in TCRdb shows in-frame clones only, minus some. The sample includes more than 90,000 clones, about 75% of them seen just once. Sequencing used PBMCs. The receptors shown here come from a man aged 35-49 years in good health and CMV-seropositive.

This clone appeared a few times. The chain recombines TRBV7-9 with TRBJ2-1; 7 bases fit TRBD1. The length of the CDR3 is 14 residues. J was trimmed by 8 bases and V by 1 base; bases with no gene match: 5. Germline CDR1 and CDR2: SEHNR and FQNEAQ (reference sequence). CDR3 sequence (DNA): TGTGCCAGCAGCTTAGAAAGGACAGGTTATGAGCAGTTCTTC. It codes for CASSLERTGYEQFF.

The chain uses TRBV4-3 and TRBJ2-7; 9 bases line up with TRBD2. Per the germline V gene, CDR1 is LGHNA and CDR2 is YSLEER. CDR3 size: 17 residues. Trimming cost V 1 base and J 2 bases; bases outside gene matches: 9. The DNA of the CDR3 is TGCGCCAGCAGCCAAGGGGGGGCGCGGGAGGGAACCTACGAGCAGTACTTC. Its translation is CASSQGGAREGTYEQYF.